This T cell receptor beta chain was profiled in a study of CD8 T cells in ankylosing spondylitis. Study-level results: One TCR beta motif, made up of roughly 8 highly homologous variants, appeared characteristic of ankylosing spondylitis blood. In ankylosing spondylitis patients, matched synovial fluid reportedly showed significant enrichment of disease-linked clones.

This CDR3 is built from 15 residues. V was cut by 0 bases and J by 0 bases, with 8 bases left in between. From germline, CDR1 is SGHAT and CDR2 FQDESV (reference sequence). 5'-RACE, quantitative and with molecular barcodes, yielded the TCR beta libraries. TCRdb independently ran MiXCR on the 5' RACE reads; one entry per CDR3 protein. Of around 480,000 distinct CDR3 sequences listed, about 15% are singletons. Points on this clonotype: Its specificity is unknown.

The sequence came from a male donor with ankylosing spondylitis. The gene calls are TRBV11-1 and TRBJ1-1; D gene unclear. The sequencing input was blood, either unsorted or a sorted T cell fraction (not recorded which). CDR3 sequence: CASSLASGVNTEAFF. The CDR3, as DNA: TGTGCCAGCAGCTTAGCGAGCGGGGTGAACACTGAAGCTTTCTTT.